This T cell receptor beta chain was profiled in a study of cytomegalovirus exposure and HLA in healthy donors. It was with 60 Vbeta and 13 Jbeta primers that the PCR ran. The table came from immunoSEQ multiplex PCR; TCRdb's copy has only in-frame clones and leaves some out. The sample yields approximately 220,000 clones, 75% to 85% seen once. The CDR3 runs 16 residues. V was shortened by 8 bases and J by 1 base, with 18 bases between the two germline ends. Germline CDR1 LNHDA, CDR2 SQIVND (reference sequence). Findings and limits, study-wide: CMV serostatus was the only recorded immune exposure for donors.

Points on this clone: Its target is unknown.

The TCR originated in a girl aged 5-17 years in good health and CMV-seronegative. This chain joins TRBV19 and TRBJ1-5; D is uncertain. The specimen was PBMCs. CDR3 coding DNA: TGTGCCAGTTCCGCCGCGGGATGGGGAAGCAATCAGCCCCAGCATTTT. Translation gives CASSAAGWGSNQPQHF. Full variable domain (rest looked up from reference TRBV19 and TRBJ1-5): DGGITQSPKYLFRKEGQNVTLSCEQNLNHDAMYWYRQDPGQGLRLIYYSQIVNDFQKGDIAEGYSVSREKKESFPLTVTSAQKNPTAFYLCASSAAGWGSNQPQHFGDGTRLSIL.